This T cell receptor (beta chain) was documented in a study of beta chain features in type 1 diabetes. The wider study: Across all samples, around 98 million sorted cells were examined.

This clone came up a few times. The antigen is not known. Study-level results: Among type 1 diabetes patients, VDJ junctions had fewer insertions and more deletions. A moderate, significant TCRB CDR3 shortening appeared in type 1 diabetes across four CD4+ subsets.

Investigators reverse transcribed all isolated RNA, so they sequenced expressed TCRB transcripts. Using immunoSEQ multiplex PCR, the repertoire was profiled, and TCRdb retains in-frame clones only, with some absent. The sample yields more than 300,000 clones, 8.5% to 10% seen once. V shed 5 bases and J shed 3 bases, with 7 bases lying between them. Per germline, CDR1 DFQATT and CDR2 SNEGSKA (reference sequence). The CDR3 sequence is 11 residues long. Averaging roughly 110 mL, one heparinised blood draw was given by each donor. The purity of all sorted populations exceeded 98%. The TCR was taken from a man aged 30-40 years with type 1 diabetes. The V and J genes are TRBV20-1 and TRBJ1-2, with D perhaps TRBD1 (6 bases). Sequencing was done on a sample of central memory CD4+ T cells from blood. The CDR3 DNA reads as TGCAGTGCTCGGACAGACTATGGCTACACCTTC. It codes for CSARTDYGYTF.